A selection of T cell receptor beta chains follows, all from one sample in a study of post-analysis software for immune sequencing data. TCRdb analysed the PCR reads with MiXCR anew, one entry per CDR3 protein. The sample has 430,000 or so distinct CDR3 sequences, 30% to 40% seen once. The source material was blood. The receptor set was obtained from a girl under 10 years old with multiple sclerosis. The CDR3 runs from the conserved cysteine through the conserved F or W. The D gene is left open where the match is weak. Clone size is given for some rows only: seen once, a few or many times, or a class if the clone is expanded.

D: NA
V: TRBV27
J: TRBJ2-7
size: NA
DNA: TGTGCCAGCAGTAATAACAGGCTCCACGAGCAGTACTTC
CDR3: CASSNNRLHEQYF

D: TRBD2
V: TRBV6-2/TRBV6-3
J: TRBJ2-3
size: NA
DNA: TGTGCCAGCAGTTACTTGTCGACTAGCGGATACCCTAGCACAGATACGCAGTATTTT
CDR3: CASSYLSTSGYPSTDTQYF

D: NA
V: TRBV27
J: TRBJ1-2
size: NA
DNA: TGTGCCAGCAGCCTAGAGGGCAGGGTAGGCTATGGCTACACCTTC
CDR3: CASSLEGRVGYGYTF

D: NA
V: TRBV4-3
J: TRBJ1-5
size: few
DNA: TGCGCCAGCAGCCAAGACCCGTGGCAGCCCCAGCATTTT
CDR3: CASSQDPWQPQHF

D: NA
V: TRBV7-3
J: TRBJ2-7
size: NA
DNA: TGTGCCAGCAGCCCAAACCGACAGTCCCACGAGCAGTACTTC
CDR3: CASSPNRQSHEQYF

D: NA
V: TRBV15
J: TRBJ2-3
size: few
DNA: TGTGCCACCAGCAGAGAAGATTGGTACTCACCAGATACGCAGTATTTT
CDR3: CATSREDWYSPDTQYF

D: NA
V: TRBV12-3/TRBV12-4
J: TRBJ2-7
size: many
DNA: TGTGCCAGCAGTTTCCTCGGCGAGCAGTACTTC
CDR3: CASSFLGEQYF

D: NA
V: TRBV7-2
J: TRBJ2-5
size: few
DNA: TGTGCCAGCAGCCCCCGCAGGGGCGGGCAGACCCAGTACTTC
CDR3: CASSPRRGGQTQYF

D: TRBD1
V: TRBV28
J: TRBJ2-1
size: few
DNA: TGTGCCAGCAGTACGACAGGGGGCGCGTACAATGAGCAGTTCTTC
CDR3: CASSTTGGAYNEQFF

D: TRBD1
V: TRBV28
J: TRBJ2-7
size: few
DNA: TGTGCCAGCAATAAGCCAGGGACAGGGGAAGACGAGCAGTACTTC
CDR3: CASNKPGTGEDEQYF

D: NA
V: TRBV5-5
J: TRBJ1-6
size: few
DNA: TGTGCCAGCAGCCGGATTCAGACAGGCGCGGGATATAATTCACCCCTCCACTTT
CDR3: CASSRIQTGAGYNSPLHF

D: NA
V: TRBV7-8
J: TRBJ1-2
size: few
DNA: TGTGCCAGCAGCTTAGCAGGGTCTCCCAACGCGGTTGGCTACACCTTC
CDR3: CASSLAGSPNAVGYTF